The following is a T cell receptor (beta chain) sequence with its context. The sample is drawn from a study of blood T cell repertoires in COVID-19. On the study more broadly: Sample material is recorded as cDNA or gDNA derived from T cells, B-cell-depleted T cells, or PBMCs.

In the source study's methods: Amplification of reference gene primers provided the estimated nucleated cell counts. Assay used: immunoSEQ multiplex PCR; TCRdb lists only in-frame clones, some missing. The DNA was the basis for D and trimming; V, J and clone size are from that table. This sample has over 400,000 clones, with 88% found just once. The CDR3 runs 14 residues. With 8 bases removed from V and 1 base from J, the gap between germline ends came to 14 bases. Germline V lookup: CDR1 SNHLY, CDR2 FYNNEI. The age range of participants was 18 to 89 years, with residence in under 25 US areas. What the recovered Cohort 3 donors had was two negative PCRs, clearance, or symptom resolution.

This rearrangement joins TRBV2 to TRBJ1-2; D remains unclear. Sequencing was performed on PBMCs or T cells enriched from blood (not recorded which). The sequence was obtained from a woman aged 55-70 years who had recovered from COVID-19. The CDR3 bases are TGTGCCAGCCAACTAGAGGGTGTTAACTATGGCTACACCTTC. This encodes CASQLEGVNYGYTF.